A single TCR beta chain is shown here with its context. Its antigen is unidentified. There are 12 residues in the CDR3. V was cut by 2 bases and J by 4 bases, with 9 bases left in between. Germline V CDR1 and CDR2: GTSNPN, SVGIG (reference sequence). The time point was: persistent/refractory GD, antithyroid drugs over 5 years with positive TRAb. Extracted RNA from PBMCs served as the source of the TCR library. In each case, Graves' disease was diagnosed per American Thyroid Association guidelines. This entry is derived from a study of regulatory T cells in long-lasting Graves disease. Turning to the study itself: Over-5-year antithyroid drug use with positive TSH receptor antibodies defined persistent Graves' disease in the study.

Arm-PCR of CDR3 regions and iRepertoire HTBI primers were the basis on which TCR beta libraries were built. TCRdb independently ran MiXCR on the multiplex PCR reads; one entry per CDR3 protein. This repertoire shows about 430,000 distinct CDR3 sequences, approximately 22% found once; its top ten account for roughly an eighth. General study points: Persistent Graves' patients showed less TCR diversity than newly diagnosed ones.

Sample: peripheral blood mononuclear cells (PBMCs), taken when the disease was refractory, from a patient treated with antithyroid drugs. The chain combines TRBV30 with TRBJ2-7, with D maybe TRBD2 (5 bases). This TCR came from a female donor with Graves disease. Here the CDR3 reads CAWSPRGYEQYF. The CDR3 nucleotides read TGTGCCTGGAGTCCCCGGGGTTACGAGCAGTACTTC.